What follows describes a single T cell receptor beta chain. The antigen is not known. Measured with immunoSEQ multiplex PCR; TCRdb has only the in-frame clones, and not every one. The repertoire holds 48,000 or so clones, with around 86% as singletons. The sample's time point: peripheral blood 6 weeks after treatment start. Samples spanned pretreatment and treatment, with 1 to 8 time points per patient. The entry originates in a study of PD-L1 blockade in urothelial cancer. Study-level information: Enrolled patients had been treated previously with 0 to 3 chemotherapy regimens. Blood was analyzed 3 weeks (second dose) and 6 weeks after treatment start. Study-level results: Tumor-associated clones in the blood of durable-benefit patients grew more at 3 weeks.

The CDR3 is 15 amino acids. Germline loops: CDR1 MNHNS, CDR2 SASEGT. Trimming shortened V by 6 bases and J by 1 base, and 15 bases separated the two germline ends. This TCR derives from a man between 60 and 70 years old with urothelial cancer. The chain joins TRBV6-1 to TRBJ1-1, with D unclear. The specimen comprised PBMCs, sampled around atezolizumab (anti-PD-L1) treatment. The CDR3 loop is CASSPTGSWNTEAFF. CDR3 coding DNA: TGTGCCAGCAGCCCAACCGGGTCCTGGAACACTGAAGCTTTCTTT.